These T cell receptor beta chains were read from a single sample in a study of graft-versus-host responses after intestinal transplantation. TCRdb's copy holds only in-frame clones and misses some; the assay was immunoSEQ multiplex PCR. The sample carries approximately 81,000 clones, around 87% recorded once. These TCRs are of unknown antigen specificity. This specimen consisted of unstimulated CD8+ T cells sorted from spleen or lymph node cells, obtained before transplant. The receptor source for this set is a human donor who was the organ donor for an intestinal transplant. CDR3s leave out the opening cysteine and the closing phenylalanine or tryptophan. Each record gives: V gene, J gene, clone size, CDR3 protein. For some rows the clone size is stated as once, few or many, or as a class when expanded; others skip it.

V gene: TRBV13
J gene: TRBJ1-6
clone size: .
CDR3 protein: ASSLGSSPLH

V gene: TRBV27
J gene: TRBJ2-2
clone size: .
CDR3 protein: ASSLLPHYGITGELF

V gene: TRBV4-2
J gene: TRBJ1-1
clone size: .
CDR3 protein: ASSSGNTEAF

V gene: TRBV30
J gene: TRBJ1-3
clone size: once
CDR3 protein: AWGQGAGNTIY

V gene: TRBV7-6
J gene: TRBJ2-3
clone size: .
CDR3 protein: ASSSRQARLTDTQY

V gene: TRBV6-4
J gene: TRBJ1-6
clone size: .
CDR3 protein: ASSSGLGYNSPLH

V gene: TRBV5-6
J gene: TRBJ1-1
clone size: .
CDR3 protein: ASSRTGLMNTEAF

V gene: TRBV5-4
J gene: TRBJ1-1
clone size: .
CDR3 protein: ASRVDLNTEAF

V gene: TRBV6-6
J gene: TRBJ2-7
clone size: .
CDR3 protein: ASSYSKTESSYEQY

V gene: TRBV4-1
J gene: TRBJ1-2
clone size: few
CDR3 protein: ASSQVIFEGYGYT

V gene: TRBV2
J gene: TRBJ2-7
clone size: .
CDR3 protein: ASSLYSVNEQY

V gene: TRBV7-6
J gene: TRBJ2-7
clone size: .
CDR3 protein: ASSSSPELANNEQY

V gene: TRBV5-1
J gene: TRBJ2-1
clone size: .
CDR3 protein: ASSLDYNEQF

V gene: TRBV4-2
J gene: TRBJ1-2
clone size: .
CDR3 protein: ASSQDVGDGYT

V gene: TRBV6-1
J gene: TRBJ2-1
clone size: .
CDR3 protein: ASNTVSSYNEQF

V gene: TRBV4-1
J gene: TRBJ2-3
clone size: .
CDR3 protein: ASSQQTGTDTQY

V gene: TRBV6-5
J gene: TRBJ2-6
clone size: .
CDR3 protein: ASCYGGPGANVLT

V gene: TRBV5-1
J gene: TRBJ2-3
clone size: .
CDR3 protein: ASSPFSGGAGDTQY

V gene: TRBV4-2
J gene: TRBJ1-1
clone size: .
CDR3 protein: ASSQGGGDRGPNTEAF

V gene: TRBV27
J gene: TRBJ2-7
clone size: once
CDR3 protein: ASAWGGTVDEQY

V gene: TRBV5-1
J gene: TRBJ2-1
clone size: .
CDR3 protein: ASSLDYRDWSYNEQF

V gene: TRBV30
J gene: TRBJ1-4
clone size: .
CDR3 protein: AWSEGMRAEKLF

V gene: TRBV4-1
J gene: TRBJ2-7
clone size: .
CDR3 protein: ASSQDQAGGSYEQY

V gene: TRBV5-1
J gene: TRBJ2-3
clone size: .
CDR3 protein: ASSSFGTDTQY

V gene: TRBV5-1
J gene: TRBJ2-3
clone size: .
CDR3 protein: ASSLTSGGADTQY

V gene: TRBV25-1
J gene: TRBJ2-3
clone size: .
CDR3 protein: ASSESYSTDTQY

V gene: TRBV6-1
J gene: TRBJ1-4
clone size: .
CDR3 protein: ASSPFTEGGEKLF

V gene: TRBV10-3
J gene: TRBJ2-2
clone size: .
CDR3 protein: AISESGLAGDSSGELF

V gene: TRBV4-1
J gene: TRBJ2-6
clone size: .
CDR3 protein: ASSAWVGGANVLT

V gene: TRBV27
J gene: TRBJ2-3
clone size: .
CDR3 protein: ASSLGVTDTQY

V gene: TRBV19
J gene: TRBJ2-1
clone size: .
CDR3 protein: ASNRFGLAGGTANEQF

V gene: TRBV6-1
J gene: TRBJ2-1
clone size: few
CDR3 protein: ASSAYNEQF

V gene: TRBV5-1
J gene: TRBJ1-2
clone size: once
CDR3 protein: ASSLVPYLSSNYGYT

V gene: TRBV27
J gene: TRBJ2-1
clone size: .
CDR3 protein: ASSFVAGAGFEQF

V gene: TRBV2
J gene: TRBJ2-3
clone size: .
CDR3 protein: ASSERLASTDTQY

V gene: TRBV28
J gene: TRBJ1-1
clone size: .
CDR3 protein: ASSLLFGQNTEAF

V gene: TRBV6-4
J gene: TRBJ2-3
clone size: .
CDR3 protein: ASSATSGGPDTQY

V gene: TRBV5-6
J gene: TRBJ2-2
clone size: .
CDR3 protein: ASSFDGTGDPGELF

V gene: TRBV19
J gene: TRBJ2-1
clone size: .
CDR3 protein: ASSIDPWNEQF

V gene: TRBV7-9
J gene: TRBJ2-1
clone size: .
CDR3 protein: ASSLPRYGYNEQF

V gene: TRBV29-1
J gene: TRBJ2-7
clone size: .
CDR3 protein: SVVSTGAYEQY

V gene: TRBV25-1
J gene: TRBJ2-5
clone size: .
CDR3 protein: ASSEYFVGSGGQETQY

V gene: TRBV28
J gene: TRBJ2-1
clone size: .
CDR3 protein: ASSLLGTSSFGNEQF

V gene: TRBV28
J gene: TRBJ2-5
clone size: .
CDR3 protein: ASSPLAGTSGEQETQY

V gene: TRBV27
J gene: TRBJ2-3
clone size: few
CDR3 protein: ASSSPGLLEDTQY

V gene: TRBV7-3
J gene: TRBJ2-1
clone size: .
CDR3 protein: ASSLNRTGQGVTEQF

V gene: TRBV14
J gene: TRBJ2-7
clone size: .
CDR3 protein: ASSQEPRGIAYEQY

V gene: TRBV4-1
J gene: TRBJ1-2
clone size: .
CDR3 protein: ASSQEVGAPNYGYT

V gene: TRBV28
J gene: TRBJ2-7
clone size: .
CDR3 protein: ASSFRGLSYEQY

V gene: TRBV27
J gene: TRBJ1-2
clone size: .
CDR3 protein: ASSTWGYGYT

V gene: TRBV27
J gene: TRBJ1-2
clone size: .
CDR3 protein: ASSPVWGAYGYT

V gene: TRBV5-1
J gene: TRBJ1-2
clone size: .
CDR3 protein: ASSPRSQGVGGYT

V gene: TRBV28
J gene: TRBJ1-2
clone size: .
CDR3 protein: ASSLPQGLPYGYT

V gene: TRBV15
J gene: TRBJ1-1
clone size: .
CDR3 protein: ATSPEPGNTEAF

V gene: TRBV28
J gene: TRBJ1-1
clone size: .
CDR3 protein: ASSLSIASEAF